The sequence of this T cell receptor beta chain was determined in a study of shared clonotypes between healthy human individuals. Germline V CDR1 and CDR2: LNHDA, SQIVND (reference sequence). The CDR3 length is 15 residues. V shed 8 bases and J shed 1 base, with 15 bases lying between them. Points from the study as a whole: The generation probabilities recorded for non-shared clonotypes fell below those of clonotypes shared by all four donors. Clonotype sharing among donors was thought likely to change with sequencing depth.

Produced via immunoSEQ multiplex PCR; TCRdb's table is partial and in-frame only. The table shows 1,500,000 or so clones, with around 98.5% occurring only once. Regarding this clone: Its antigen remains unknown.

The source of this sequence is a man under 40 in good health. The rearrangement joins TRBV19 to TRBJ1-5; weak D call: TRBD1 (6 bases). Sequenced: naive CD4+ T cells sorted from blood. Subset in this sample: CD45RA+ positively selected. This CDR3 reads CASRKDSGSNQPQHF. CDR3 DNA sequence: TGTGCCAGTCGGAAGGACAGTGGGAGCAATCAGCCCCAGCATTTT.